These T cell receptor beta chains were read from a single sample in a study of T cells of healthy individuals. TCRdb reprocessed the 5' RACE reads with MiXCR, giving one entry per CDR3 protein. The sample lists approximately 58,000 distinct CDR3 sequences; roughly 15% were seen once. The receptors were sampled from a human donor in good health. The CDR3 runs from the conserved cysteine through the conserved F or W. D genes are given only for firm matches. Not all rows give a size; the values are once, few, many and, for expanded clones, a class.

j_gene	v_gene	d_gene	len	abundance	CDR3aa	CDR3nt
TRBJ1-4	TRBV7-9	.	14	few	CASSRPGGNEKLFF	TGTGCCAGCAGCCGGCCCGGGGGGAATGAAAAACTGTTTTTT
TRBJ2-1	TRBV20-1	.	16	.	CSARELGTPARNEQFF	TGCAGTGCTAGAGAACTCGGGACCCCCGCCCGGAATGAGCAGTTCTTC
TRBJ1-4	TRBV5-6	TRBD1	15	.	CASSSGTGPNEKLFF	TGTGCCAGCAGCTCTGGGACAGGGCCTAATGAAAAACTGTTTTTT
TRBJ2-3	TRBV6-5	TRBD1	15	few	CASTLDRGRSDTQYF	TGTGCCAGCACCCTGGACAGGGGGCGTTCAGATACGCAGTATTTT
TRBJ2-4	TRBV6-1	TRBD2	19	.	CASSEAAGGQKGAKNIQYF	TGTGCCAGCAGTGAAGCAGCGGGGGGGCAAAAGGGAGCCAAAAACATTCAGTACTTC
TRBJ1-2	TRBV2	.	13	few	CASRGTGNGGYTF	TGTGCCAGCAGGGGCACAGGGAACGGGGGCTACACCTTC
TRBJ1-4	TRBV5-1	.	15	few	CASSLEGLGYEKLFF	TGCGCCAGCAGCTTGGAGGGGTTGGGGTATGAAAAACTGTTTTTT
TRBJ2-7	TRBV3-2	.	15	.	CASSQGAGGTYEQYF	TGTGCCAGCAGCCAAGGGGCAGGGGGGACCTACGAGCAGTACTTC
TRBJ1-2	TRBV6-2/TRBV6-3	.	15	.	CASRRRTERAYGYTF	TGTGCCAGCAGACGAAGGACGGAGAGGGCCTATGGCTACACCTTC
TRBJ2-1	TRBV29-1	TRBD2	14	.	CSVAQSGATNEQFF	TGCAGCGTTGCACAGAGCGGGGCGACCAATGAGCAGTTCTTC
TRBJ2-3	TRBV12-3/TRBV12-4	.	15	many	CASSLGGYSTDTQYF	TGTGCCAGCAGTTTAGGGGGATATAGCACAGATACGCAGTATTTT
TRBJ2-1	TRBV29-1	TRBD1	14	.	CSPRLFGQDNEQFF	TGCAGCCCCCGGCTTTTCGGACAGGACAATGAGCAGTTCTTC
TRBJ2-5	TRBV20-1	.	11	many	CSASEKETQYF	TGCAGTGCTAGCGAGAAAGAGACCCAGTACTTC
TRBJ1-3	TRBV29-1	.	14	few	CSVVHMDSGNTIYF	TGCAGCGTTGTACATATGGACTCTGGAAACACCATATATTTT
TRBJ2-5	TRBV5-1	.	17	many	CASSLGREITSQETQYF	TGCGCCAGCAGCTTGGGGAGGGAGATCACCTCTCAAGAGACCCAGTACTTC
TRBJ1-3	TRBV6-1	.	15	many	CASALDGSSGNTIYF	TGTGCCAGTGCATTAGACGGAAGCTCTGGAAACACCATATATTTT
TRBJ2-5	TRBV10-3	TRBD1	15	.	CAISEPGQHQETQYF	TGTGCCATCAGTGAACCGGGACAGCATCAAGAGACCCAGTACTTC
TRBJ2-7	TRBV20-1	.	15	many	CSAHKGHSSLGEQYF	TGCAGTGCGCATAAGGGGCATTCCAGTTTAGGCGAGCAGTACTTC
TRBJ2-3	TRBV4-3	.	15	many	CASSQDGRVTDTQYF	TGCGCCAGCAGCCAAGATGGGAGAGTCACAGATACGCAGTATTTT
TRBJ2-1	TRBV6-6	TRBD1	13	many	CASRGDSYNEQFF	TGTGCCAGCAGGGGGGACAGCTACAATGAGCAGTTCTTC
TRBJ2-3	TRBV20-1	TRBD2	18	many	CSVAGSSGRPSGTDTQYF	TGCAGTGTCGCGGGCTCTAGCGGGAGGCCCTCTGGCACAGATACGCAGTATTTT
TRBJ2-1	TRBV4-3	.	16	few	CASSQDWRGLYNEQFF	TGCGCCAGCAGCCAAGATTGGCGGGGCCTGTACAATGAGCAGTTCTTC
TRBJ2-7	TRBV20-1	TRBD2	14	.	CSARGAGGVYEQYF	TGCAGTGCCAGGGGCGCGGGGGGAGTCTACGAGCAGTACTTC
TRBJ1-1	TRBV6-1	.	13	many	CASSWEGGTEAFF	TGTGCCAGCAGTTGGGAGGGGGGCACTGAAGCTTTCTTT
TRBJ1-5	TRBV4-3	.	18	few	CASSQWGPRDNSNQPQHF	TGCGCCAGCAGCCAATGGGGGCCCAGGGATAACAGCAATCAGCCCCAGCATTTT
TRBJ2-3	TRBV7-9	.	17	.	CASSLARGTGPTDTQYF	TGTGCCAGCAGCTTAGCGCGGGGGACAGGACCCACAGATACGCAGTATTTT
TRBJ2-1	TRBV20-1	TRBD2	17	.	CSAGGSGRDRVYNEQFF	TGCAGTGCTGGGGGTAGCGGGAGGGATCGGGTATACAATGAGCAGTTCTTC
TRBJ1-5	TRBV20-1	.	17	.	CSARDGIRTTGHQPQHF	TGCAGTGCTAGAGACGGGATTAGAACTACGGGCCATCAGCCCCAGCATTTT
TRBJ2-6	TRBV5-1	.	16	.	CASSPLGGRGANVLTF	TGCGCCAGCAGCCCATTGGGGGGACGAGGGGCCAACGTCCTGACTTTC